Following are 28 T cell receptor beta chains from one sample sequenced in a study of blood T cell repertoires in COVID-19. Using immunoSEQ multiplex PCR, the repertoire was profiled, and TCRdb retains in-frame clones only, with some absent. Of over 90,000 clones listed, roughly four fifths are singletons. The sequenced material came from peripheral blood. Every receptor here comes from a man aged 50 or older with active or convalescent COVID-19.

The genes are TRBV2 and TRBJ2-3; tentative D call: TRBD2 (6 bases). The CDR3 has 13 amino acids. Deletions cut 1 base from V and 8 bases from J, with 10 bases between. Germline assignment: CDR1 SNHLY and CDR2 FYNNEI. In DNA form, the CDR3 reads TGTGCCAGCAGTGAAGTTGAGGAGGGTACGCAGTATTTT. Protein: CASSEVEEGTQYF. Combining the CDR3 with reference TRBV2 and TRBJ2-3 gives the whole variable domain EPEVTQTPSHQVTQMGQEVILRCVPISNHLYFYWYRQILGQKVEFLVSFYNNEISEKSEIFDDQFSVERPDGSNFTLKIRSTKLEDSAMYFCASSEVEEGTQYFGPGTRLTVL.

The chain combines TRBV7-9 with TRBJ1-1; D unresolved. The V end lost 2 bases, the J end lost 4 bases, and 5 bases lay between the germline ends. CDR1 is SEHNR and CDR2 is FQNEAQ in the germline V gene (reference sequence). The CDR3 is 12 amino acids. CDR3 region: CASSLSGTEAFF. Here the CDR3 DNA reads TGTGCCAGCAGCTTATCGGGCACTGAAGCTTTCTTT. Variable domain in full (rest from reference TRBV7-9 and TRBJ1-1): DTGVSQNPRHKITKRGQNVTFRCDPISEHNRLYWYRQTLGQGPEFLTYFQNEAQLEKSRLLSDRFSAERPKGSFSTLEIQRTEQGDSAMYLCASSLSGTEAFFGQGTRLTVV.

The CDR3 protein is CASSPGADQPQHF. CDR3 DNA: TGTGCCAGCTCACCGGGGGCGGATCAGCCCCAGCATTTT. The chain is built from TRBV18 and TRBJ1-5, with TRBD1 as a possible D gene (6 bases). V was pared by 3 bases and J by 5 bases, with 8 bases between. The CDR3 consists of 13 residues. Germline CDR1 KGHSH, CDR2 LQKENI.

The CDR3 is CASCSQGASKEPQHF. CDR3 coding DNA: TGTGCCAGTTGTTCACAGGGGGCCTCGAAGGAGCCCCAGCATTTT. V gene TRBV19 combines with J gene TRBJ1-5; 9 bases line up with TRBD1. The CDR3 has 15 residues. Germline trimming cut 8 bases from V and 8 bases from J; bases unmatched to any gene: 13. Germline lookup yields CDR1 LNHDA and CDR2 SQIVND (reference sequence).

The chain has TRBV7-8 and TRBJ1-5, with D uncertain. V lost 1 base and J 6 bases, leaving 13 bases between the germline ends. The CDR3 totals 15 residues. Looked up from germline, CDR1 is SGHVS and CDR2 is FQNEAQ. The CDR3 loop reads CASSLEPQFGQPQHF. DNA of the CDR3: TGTGCCAGCAGCTTAGAACCACAGTTCGGTCAGCCCCAGCATTTT.

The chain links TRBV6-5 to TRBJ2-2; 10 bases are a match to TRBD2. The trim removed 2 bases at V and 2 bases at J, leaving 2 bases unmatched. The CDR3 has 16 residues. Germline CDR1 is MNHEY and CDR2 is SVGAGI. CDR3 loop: CASSYLAGANTGELFF. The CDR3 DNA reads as TGTGCCAGCAGTTACCTAGCGGGGGCTAACACCGGGGAGCTGTTTTTT.

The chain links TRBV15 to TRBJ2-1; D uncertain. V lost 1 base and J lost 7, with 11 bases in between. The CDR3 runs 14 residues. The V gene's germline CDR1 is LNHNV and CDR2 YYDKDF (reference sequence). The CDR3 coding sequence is TGTGCCACCAGCAGAGCCGGCGGTACTAATGAGCAGTTCTTC. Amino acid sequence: CATSRAGGTNEQFF.

The CDR3 loop is CATSDPSGDSVDEQFF. The CDR3 region has the DNA TGTGCCACCAGTGACCCGTCCGGGGACTCCGTCGATGAGCAGTTCTTC. The rearrangement joins TRBV24-1 to TRBJ2-1; a possible D gene is TRBD2 (6 bases). V dropped 4 bases and J dropped 8 bases, with 20 bases sitting between them. Germline lookup yields CDR1 KGHDR and CDR2 SFDVKD. This CDR3 is 16 amino acids long.

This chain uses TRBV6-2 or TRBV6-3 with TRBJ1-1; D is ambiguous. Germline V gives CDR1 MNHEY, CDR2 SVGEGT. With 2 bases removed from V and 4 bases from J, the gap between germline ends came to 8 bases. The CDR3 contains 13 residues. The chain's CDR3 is CASSYQDITEAFF. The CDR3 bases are TGTGCCAGCAGTTACCAAGACATCACTGAAGCTTTCTTT.

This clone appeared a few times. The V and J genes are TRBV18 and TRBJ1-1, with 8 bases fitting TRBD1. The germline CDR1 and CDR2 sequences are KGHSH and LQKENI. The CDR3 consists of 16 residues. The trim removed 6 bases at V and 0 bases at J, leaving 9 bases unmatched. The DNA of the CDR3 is TGTGCCAGCTCCCGCGACAGGGGAATGATGAACACTGAAGCTTTCTTT. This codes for CASSRDRGMMNTEAFF.

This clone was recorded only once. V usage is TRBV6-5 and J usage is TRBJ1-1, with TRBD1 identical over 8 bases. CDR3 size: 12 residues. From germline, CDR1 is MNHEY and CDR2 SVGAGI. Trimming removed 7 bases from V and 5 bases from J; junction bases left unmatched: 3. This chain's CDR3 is CASKRQGTEAFF. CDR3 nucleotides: TGTGCCAGCAAACGACAGGGGACTGAAGCTTTCTTT.

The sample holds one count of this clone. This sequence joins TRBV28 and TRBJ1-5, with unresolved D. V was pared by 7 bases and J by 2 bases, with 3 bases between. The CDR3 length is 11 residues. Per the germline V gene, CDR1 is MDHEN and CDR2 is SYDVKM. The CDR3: CASTGNQPQHF. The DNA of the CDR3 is TGTGCCAGCACGGGCAATCAGCCCCAGCATTTT.

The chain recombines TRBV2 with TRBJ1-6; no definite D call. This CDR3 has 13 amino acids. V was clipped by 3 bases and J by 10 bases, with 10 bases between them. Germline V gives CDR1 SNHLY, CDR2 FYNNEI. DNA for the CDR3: TGTGCCAGCAGTGAGAGAGATACCTCACCCCTCCACTTT. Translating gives CASSERDTSPLHF.

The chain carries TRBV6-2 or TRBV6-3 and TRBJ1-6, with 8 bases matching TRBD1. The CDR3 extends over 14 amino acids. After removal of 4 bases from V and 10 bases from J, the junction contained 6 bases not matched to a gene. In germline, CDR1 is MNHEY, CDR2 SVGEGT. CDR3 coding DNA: TGTGCCAGCAGTTCAGGGGGCATCGGGTCACCCCTCCACTTT. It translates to CASSSGGIGSPLHF.

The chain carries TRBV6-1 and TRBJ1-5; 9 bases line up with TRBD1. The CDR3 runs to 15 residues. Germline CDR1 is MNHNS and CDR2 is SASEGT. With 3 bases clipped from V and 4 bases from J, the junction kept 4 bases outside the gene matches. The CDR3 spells CASSDHRGRNQPQHF. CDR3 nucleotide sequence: TGTGCCAGCAGTGACCACAGGGGGCGAAATCAGCCCCAGCATTTT.

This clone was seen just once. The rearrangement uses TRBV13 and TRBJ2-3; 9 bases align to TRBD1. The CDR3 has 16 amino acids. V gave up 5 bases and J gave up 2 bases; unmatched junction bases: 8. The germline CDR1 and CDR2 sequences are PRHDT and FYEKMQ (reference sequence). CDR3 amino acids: CASSTRDRESTDTQYF. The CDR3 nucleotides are TGTGCCAGCAGCACTAGGGACAGGGAATCCACAGATACGCAGTATTTT.

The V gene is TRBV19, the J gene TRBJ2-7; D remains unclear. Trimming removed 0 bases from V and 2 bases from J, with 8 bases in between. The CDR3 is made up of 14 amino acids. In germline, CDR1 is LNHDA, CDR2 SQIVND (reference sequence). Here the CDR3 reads CASSIEAGTYEQYF. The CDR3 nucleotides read TGTGCCAGTAGTATAGAGGCAGGCACCTACGAGCAGTACTTC.

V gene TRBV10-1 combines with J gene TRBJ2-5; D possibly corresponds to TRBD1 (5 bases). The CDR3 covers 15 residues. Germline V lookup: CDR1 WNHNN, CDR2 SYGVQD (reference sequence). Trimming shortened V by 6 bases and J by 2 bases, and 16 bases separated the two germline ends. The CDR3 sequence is CASRFCPGKQETQYF. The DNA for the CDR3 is TGCGCCAGCAGATTTTGTCCAGGGAAACAAGAGACCCAGTACTTC.

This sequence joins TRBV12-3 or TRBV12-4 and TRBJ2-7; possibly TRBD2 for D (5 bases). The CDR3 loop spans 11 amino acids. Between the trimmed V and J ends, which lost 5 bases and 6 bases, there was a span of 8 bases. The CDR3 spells CASSPGGEQYF. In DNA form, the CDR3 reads TGTGCCAGCAGTCCCGGAGGCGAGCAGTACTTC.

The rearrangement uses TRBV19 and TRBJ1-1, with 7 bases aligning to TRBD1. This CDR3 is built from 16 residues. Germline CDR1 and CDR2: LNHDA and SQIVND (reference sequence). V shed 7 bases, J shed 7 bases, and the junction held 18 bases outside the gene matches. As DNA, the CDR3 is TGTGCCAGTACGCACCTGGGGACAGCCGCCCCCTATGAAGCTTTCTTT. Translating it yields CASTHLGTAAPYEAFF.

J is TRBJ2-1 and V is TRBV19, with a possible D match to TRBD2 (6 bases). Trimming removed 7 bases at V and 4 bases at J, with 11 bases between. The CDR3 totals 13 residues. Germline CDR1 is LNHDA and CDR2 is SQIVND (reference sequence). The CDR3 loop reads CASIGTPYNEQFF. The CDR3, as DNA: TGTGCCAGTATCGGGACTCCATACAATGAGCAGTTCTTC. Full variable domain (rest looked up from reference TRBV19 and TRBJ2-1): DGGITQSPKYLFRKEGQNVTLSCEQNLNHDAMYWYRQDPGQGLRLIYYSQIVNDFQKGDIAEGYSVSREKKESFPLTVTSAQKNPTAFYLCASIGTPYNEQFFGPGTRLTVL.

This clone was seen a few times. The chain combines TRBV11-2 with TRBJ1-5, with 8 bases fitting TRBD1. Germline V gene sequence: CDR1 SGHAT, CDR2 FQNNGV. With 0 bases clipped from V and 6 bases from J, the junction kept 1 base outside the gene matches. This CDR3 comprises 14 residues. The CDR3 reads CASSLEQGVQPQHF. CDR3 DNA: TGTGCCAGCAGCTTAGAACAGGGGGTTCAGCCCCAGCATTTT.

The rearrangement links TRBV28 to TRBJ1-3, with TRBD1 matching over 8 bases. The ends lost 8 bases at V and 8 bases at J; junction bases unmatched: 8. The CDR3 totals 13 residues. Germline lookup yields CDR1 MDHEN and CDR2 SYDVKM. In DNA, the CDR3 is TGTGCCAGCCGATCGGGACAGGAAGACACCATATATTTT. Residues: CASRSGQEDTIYF.

CDR3 sequence (DNA): TGCGCCAGCAGCCAGTTCGGGGGAAAACTGTTTTTT. Translated, it gives CASSQFGGKLFF. The rearrangement uses TRBV4-1 and TRBJ1-4; D may be TRBD1 (5 bases). Germline loops: CDR1 MGHRA, CDR2 YSYEKL. The CDR3 loop spans 12 amino acids. V dropped 3 bases and J dropped 10 bases, with 9 bases sitting between them.

In DNA form, the CDR3 reads TGTGCCAGCAGTCCGCGGACAGGGGCGAGGGAGACCCAGTACTTC. Protein: CASSPRTGARETQYF. The chain recombines TRBV27 with TRBJ2-5, with TRBD1 matching over 9 bases. In germline, CDR1 is MNHEY, CDR2 SMNVEV (reference sequence). The CDR3 length is 15 residues. V lost 5 bases and J lost 5; bases outside the gene matches: 9.

CDR3: CASSQDLAEGNTIYF. CDR3 sequence (DNA): TGCGCCAGCAGCCAAGATCTAGCAGAGGGAAACACCATATATTTT. V gene TRBV4-1 combines with J gene TRBJ1-3; D not certain. From germline, CDR1 is MGHRA and CDR2 YSYEKL. The V gene lost 0 bases and the J gene lost 4 bases, with 10 bases spanning the gap. The CDR3 length is 15 residues.

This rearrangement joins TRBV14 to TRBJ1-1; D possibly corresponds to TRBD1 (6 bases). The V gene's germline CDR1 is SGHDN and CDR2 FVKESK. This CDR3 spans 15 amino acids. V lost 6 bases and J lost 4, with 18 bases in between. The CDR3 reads CASRRIPTGPTEAFF. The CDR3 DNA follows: TGTGCCAGCAGACGGATACCTACAGGGCCCACTGAAGCTTTCTTT.

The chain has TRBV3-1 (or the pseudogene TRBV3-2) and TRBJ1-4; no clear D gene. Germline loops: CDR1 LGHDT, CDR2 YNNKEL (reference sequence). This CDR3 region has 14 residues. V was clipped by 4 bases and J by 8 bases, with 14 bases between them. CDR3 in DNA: TGTGCCAGCAGCCCCGATGGTCAGGTAGAAAAACTGTTTTTT. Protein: CASSPDGQVEKLFF.